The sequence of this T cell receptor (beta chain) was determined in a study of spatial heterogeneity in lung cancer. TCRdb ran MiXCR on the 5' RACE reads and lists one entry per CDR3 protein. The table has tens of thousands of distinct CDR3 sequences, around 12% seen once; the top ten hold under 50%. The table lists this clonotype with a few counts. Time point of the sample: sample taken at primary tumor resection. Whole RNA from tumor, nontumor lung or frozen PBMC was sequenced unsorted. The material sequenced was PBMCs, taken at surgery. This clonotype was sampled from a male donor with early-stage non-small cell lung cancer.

CDR3 nucleotide sequence: TGTGCCATCAGTGAGGCCGGACTAGCTTCGATTAGGGGGTACAATGAGCAGTTCTTC. Residues: CAISEAGLASIRGYNEQFF. This chain links TRBV10-3 with TRBJ2-1, with 8 bases that match TRBD2. The junction had 16 bases not matched to a gene; V was cut back by 2 bases and J by 4 bases. Germline loops: CDR1 ENHRY, CDR2 SYGVKD. The CDR3 covers 19 residues.